Sequencing of this T cell receptor beta chain was carried out in a study of response to subunit inactivated influenza vaccine. Via MiXCR, TCRdb re-called the RT-PCR reads, giving one row per CDR3 protein. The sample includes about 650,000 distinct CDR3 sequences, 15% to 18% of them seen just once. This clonotype was observed a handful of times. The antigen remains undetermined. Germline lookup yields CDR1 SGHVS and CDR2 FQNEAQ. This CDR3 spans 18 amino acids. V trimming: 5 bases; J trimming: 8 bases; junction bases outside the gene matches: 19. Study-wide points: The authors proposed limited new T cell recruitment per seasonal influenza vaccination.

The V call is TRBV7-8, the J call TRBJ1-4; the match to TRBD1 covers 8 bases. The sample was PBMCs from blood, taken 11 to 12 days after vaccination. The source is a man aged 45-65 years who received an inactivated influenza vaccine. CDR3 nucleotides: TGTGCCAGCAGCCCCGGGAGACTGAACAGGGGGACAGGCGAAAAACTGTTTTTT. This sequence encodes CASSPGRLNRGTGEKLFF.